The 13 T cell receptor beta chains below all came from one sample that was sequenced in a study of brain T cells in children with intractable seizures. Repertoires were generated with immunoSEQ multiplex PCR, while TCRdb's copy carries only in-frame clones and drops some. The sample holds about 340,000 clones, 93% seen once. Described time point: blood from clinic visit 5 months post-surgery; TSC patient then seizure free. Sequenced here: peripheral blood, sampled 4 to 5 months after surgery. Every receptor here comes from a boy under two years old with tuberous sclerosis and intractable seizures.

This sequence joins TRBV19 and TRBJ2-1; the match to TRBD2 covers 10 bases. Germline trimming cut 8 bases from V and 6 bases from J; bases unmatched to any gene: 10. The CDR3 is 15 residues long. CDR1 and CDR2 from the germline V gene are LNHDA and SQIVND (reference sequence). CDR3 DNA sequence: TGTGCCAGTTCGAGTCTAGCGGGAGTTCCCAATGAGCAGTTCTTC. It translates to CASSSLAGVPNEQFF.

About this clone: In the same sample, other DNA sequences code for this CDR3. The gene calls are TRBV30 and TRBJ1-1; TRBD1 matches at 7 bases. CDR1 and CDR2 (germline): GTSNPN, SVGIG (reference sequence). The CDR3 consists of 12 residues. The trim removed 2 bases at V and 4 bases at J, leaving 1 base unmatched. The CDR3 loop reads CAWSPGGTEAFF. The CDR3 nucleotides are TGTGCCTGGAGTCCAGGGGGCACTGAAGCTTTCTTT.

The genes are TRBV7-2 and TRBJ2-7; 9 bases line up with TRBD1. V lost 5 bases, J lost 4 bases, and 9 bases stayed unmatched. Germline V CDR1 and CDR2: SGHTA, FQGNSA. This CDR3 has 15 residues. This chain's CDR3 is CASSTQSGTGYEQYF. In nucleotides, the CDR3 is TGTGCCAGCAGCACGCAGTCCGGGACAGGGTACGAGCAGTACTTC.

The table lists this clone with a count of one. This chain links TRBV28 with TRBJ1-2; 10 nucleotides agree with TRBD1. This CDR3 region has 17 residues. V trimming: 5 bases; J trimming: 5 bases; junction bases outside the gene matches: 14. Per germline, CDR1 MDHEN and CDR2 SYDVKM. The CDR3 sequence is CASSPRQGAPLGYGYTF. The CDR3 DNA reads as TGTGCCAGCAGTCCCCGACAGGGGGCCCCGCTTGGGTATGGCTACACCTTC.

The genes are TRBV27 and TRBJ2-1, with TRBD2 matching 7 bases. Trimming removed 2 bases from V and 4 bases from J; junction bases left unmatched: 11. This CDR3 is built from 17 residues. Germline CDR1 and CDR2: MNHEY and SMNVEV (reference sequence). The CDR3, as DNA: TGTGCCAGCAGTTTAGTCGGGCTAGCGGAGAGGTACAATGAGCAGTTCTTC. Its translation is CASSLVGLAERYNEQFF.

The chain combines TRBV2 with TRBJ1-1; D remains ambiguous. The CDR3 contains 13 residues. Germline CDR1 and CDR2: SNHLY and FYNNEI. V lost 6 bases and J 3 bases, leaving 11 bases between the germline ends. The CDR3 here is CASRGALDTEAFF. As DNA, the CDR3 is TGTGCCAGCAGGGGAGCGTTGGACACTGAAGCTTTCTTT.

The genes are TRBV10-3 and TRBJ1-2; possibly TRBD1 for D (5 bases). V lost 7 bases and J lost 2, with 17 bases in between. The CDR3 runs to 15 residues. Germline CDR1 and CDR2: ENHRY and SYGVKD. CDR3 DNA: TGTGCCATCACCCCCGAGCCAGGGAAAAACTATGGCTACACCTTC. Residues: CAITPEPGKNYGYTF.

The CDR3 is CASSEFGQTYGYTF. The CDR3 bases are TGTGCCAGCAGTGAATTTGGGCAGACCTATGGCTACACCTTC. The V gene is TRBV25-1, the J gene TRBJ1-2; D is unclear. The germline V gene encodes CDR1 MGHDK and CDR2 SYGVNS. The V end was cut by 1 base, the J end by 4 bases, with 10 bases between. The CDR3 has 14 amino acids.

This sequence joins TRBV27 and TRBJ1-1; possible D gene TRBD1, 6 bases. Trimming shortened V by 6 bases and J by 5 bases, and 16 bases separated the two germline ends. This CDR3 is built from 14 residues. The germline gives CDR1 MNHEY, CDR2 SMNVEV (reference sequence). The CDR3 sequence: CASRSRGLGTEAFF. The DNA of the CDR3 is TGTGCCAGCAGGTCCAGGGGTTTAGGGACTGAAGCTTTCTTT.

In its sample, this clone was seen once. The chain is built from TRBV10-3 and TRBJ2-2; 10 bases line up with TRBD2. The CDR3 sequence is 18 residues long. Germline V gives CDR1 ENHRY, CDR2 SYGVKD. J was trimmed by 0 bases and V by 4 bases; bases with no gene match: 8. As DNA, the CDR3 is TGTGCCATCAGTGCTGGGGCTAGCGGGAGCTCGAACACCGGGGAGCTGTTTTTT. Its protein product is CAISAGASGSSNTGELFF.

This sequence joins TRBV6-2 or TRBV6-3 and TRBJ2-7; possible D gene TRBD1, 5 bases. Germline-derived CDR1 and CDR2 are MNHEY and SVGEGT. The CDR3 runs to 14 residues. V was clipped by 0 bases and J by 6 bases, with 12 bases between them. As DNA, the CDR3 is TGTGCCAGCAGTTACTCGAAGACAGCCCTCGAGCAGTACTTC. Protein: CASSYSKTALEQYF.

This rearrangement joins TRBV10-1 to TRBJ1-5; 11 bases match TRBD1. Germline CDR1 is WNHNN and CDR2 is SYGVQD (reference sequence). The CDR3 sequence is 16 residues long. V lost 6 bases to trimming and J lost 1 base; unmatched junction nucleotides: 5. This CDR3 is CASSPGTGGSNQPQHF. The CDR3 DNA is TGCGCCAGCAGCCCCGGGACAGGGGGGAGCAATCAGCCCCAGCATTTT.

This clone has a handful of counts. The rearrangement links TRBV3-1 (or the pseudogene TRBV3-2) to TRBJ2-3; D is unresolved. The V gene lost 4 bases and the J gene lost 7 bases, with 15 bases spanning the gap. The CDR3 runs to 14 residues. The V gene's germline CDR1 is LGHDT and CDR2 YNNKEL (reference sequence). As DNA, the CDR3 is TGTGCCAGCAGCCCCCTAGGTAGTTTGAATACGCAGTATTTT. Translation gives CASSPLGSLNTQYF.